The TCR beta chain under discussion was sequenced for a study of CD8 T cells in ankylosing spondylitis. The study, taken as a whole, reports: Some motif variants were previously reported in reactive arthritis synovial fluid and blood. Ankylosing spondylitis blood appeared to carry a characteristic TCR beta motif of roughly 8 highly homologous variants. According to the report, clones linked to the disease were significantly enriched in matched synovial fluid samples taken from ankylosing spondylitis patients. Relatively rare in peripheral blood, disease-linked clones were also CD8+.

Library preparation for TCR beta used quantitative 5'-RACE with molecular barcodes. TCRdb reprocessed the 5' RACE reads via MiXCR and lists one record per CDR3 protein. The sample holds around 440,000 distinct CDR3 sequences, roughly a sixth seen once. Germline lookup yields CDR1 SGHVS and CDR2 FNYEAQ. This CDR3 comprises 13 residues. V shed 1 base and J shed 4 bases, with 5 bases lying between them. This clonotype came up a few times. Its specificity is not known. The specimen sequenced was blood, either unsorted or a sorted T cell fraction (not recorded which). This rearrangement joins TRBV7-6 to TRBJ1-5; unclear D gene. This clonotype was obtained from a male donor with ankylosing spondylitis. The chain's CDR3 is CASSLERNQPQHF. DNA of the CDR3: TGTGCCAGCAGCTTAGAACGAAATCAGCCCCAGCATTTT.